The 30 T cell receptor beta chains below come from one sample, sequenced in a study of PD-1 blockade in classical Hodgkin lymphoma. Produced via immunoSEQ multiplex PCR; TCRdb's table is partial and in-frame only. This sample has 70,000 or so clones; around 93% occur once, and the top ten carry 8%. Each patient's relapse followed autologous stem cell transplantation, and brentuximab vedotin exposure varied. The starting material was peripheral blood mononuclear cells (PBMCs), obtained at baseline. Source of these receptors: a human donor with classical Hodgkin lymphoma.

The rearrangement joins TRBV19 to TRBJ2-2; no firm D call. Trimming removed 2 bases from V and 3 bases from J, with 13 bases in between. Germline V lookup: CDR1 LNHDA, CDR2 SQIVND (reference sequence). The CDR3 length is 16 residues. The chain's CDR3 is CASSISGLIYTGELFF. CDR3 in DNA: TGTGCCAGTAGTATATCAGGATTGATTTACACCGGGGAGCTGTTTTTT.

The V gene is TRBV27, the J gene TRBJ1-6; D unclear. The CDR3 length is 16 residues. Germline loops: CDR1 MNHEY, CDR2 SMNVEV (reference sequence). V shed 4 bases and J shed 0 bases, with 10 bases lying between them. The CDR3 nucleotides read TGTGCCAGCAGTTCCTTCACGAGCTCCTATAATTCACCCCTCCACTTT. Encoded protein: CASSSFTSSYNSPLHF.

The V gene is TRBV15, the J gene TRBJ2-5; TRBD1 matches at 9 bases. V lost 1 base and J lost 4; bases outside the gene matches: 10. This CDR3 is built from 17 residues. CDR1 and CDR2 from the germline V gene are LNHNV and YYDKDF (reference sequence). CDR3 nucleotide sequence: TGTGCCACCAGCAGAGTTGTGTTGGACAGGGGAGGAGAGACCCAGTACTTC. It translates to CATSRVVLDRGGETQYF.

The gene calls are TRBV27 and TRBJ2-2; D is perhaps TRBD1 or TRBD2 (5 bases each). CDR1 MNHEY and CDR2 SMNVEV come from the germline V gene (reference sequence). This CDR3 contains 11 residues. The V and J ends lost 8 bases and 5 bases respectively, with 6 bases between them. The CDR3: CASEGTGELFF. The CDR3 DNA reads TGTGCCAGCGAGGGGACCGGGGAGCTGTTTTTT.

The chain combines TRBV30 with TRBJ2-3; unclear D gene. Germline V CDR1 and CDR2: GTSNPN, SVGIG (reference sequence). V was clipped by 2 bases and J by 1 base, with 10 bases between them. The CDR3 loop spans 14 amino acids. Here the CDR3 reads CAWSPGRGTDTQYF. The DNA for the CDR3 is TGTGCCTGGAGTCCGGGTAGAGGCACAGATACGCAGTATTTT. The complete variable domain, with remaining parts taken from reference TRBV30 and TRBJ2-3, reads SQTIHQWPATLVQPVGSPLSLECTVEGTSNPNLYWYRQAAGRGLQLLFYSVGIGQISSEVPQNLSASRPQDRQFILSSKKLLLSDSGFYLCAWSPGRGTDTQYFGPGTRLTVL.

The chain carries TRBV29-1 and TRBJ2-3, with TRBD2 identical over 12 bases. The length of the CDR3 is 18 residues. V trimming: 6 bases; J trimming: 2 bases; junction bases outside the gene matches: 15. Germline values: CDR1 SQVTM, CDR2 ANQGSEA. The DNA for the CDR3 is TGCAGCGTGGGAAAAACAACCGGACTAGCGGGAACCACAGATACGCAGTATTTT. Protein product: CSVGKTTGLAGTTDTQYF.

The V and J genes are TRBV19 and TRBJ1-5; D perhaps matches TRBD1 (5 bases). The germline V gene encodes CDR1 LNHDA and CDR2 SQIVND (reference sequence). The CDR3 has 16 residues. The V end was cut by 7 bases, the J end by 2 bases, with 18 bases between. The CDR3 spells CASNQGRALGNQPQHF. As DNA, the CDR3 is TGTGCCAGTAACCAGGGAAGGGCTTTGGGCAATCAGCCCCAGCATTTT.

The chain employs TRBV5-6 and TRBJ2-7; 8 bases line up with TRBD1. Germline CDR1 and CDR2: SGHDT and YYEEEE. This CDR3 has 16 residues. The V segment lost 2 bases and the J segment 2 bases; nucleotides outside the gene matches: 9. CDR3 loop: CASSLWQGARTYEQYF. CDR3 nucleotide sequence: TGTGCCAGCAGCTTATGGCAGGGGGCACGCACCTACGAGCAGTACTTC.

The chain recombines TRBV9 with TRBJ2-7; 8 nucleotides agree with TRBD2. Trimming cost V 7 bases and J 12 bases; bases outside gene matches: 15. Germline V gene lookup returns CDR1 SGDLS and CDR2 YYNGEE. The CDR3 contains 13 residues. The CDR3 coding sequence is TGTGCCAGCGACTTTATCGGGGGGGACTACACGTACTTC. This translates into CASDFIGGDYTYF.

The CDR3 is CASRRGNGENIQYF. In DNA, the CDR3 is TGTGCCAGCAGGAGGGGAAACGGGGAAAACATTCAGTACTTC. The genes are TRBV27 and TRBJ2-4, with D perhaps TRBD1 or TRBD2 (5 bases each). Germline V CDR1 and CDR2: MNHEY, SMNVEV (reference sequence). Trimming cost V 6 bases and J 5 bases, with 14 bases left between them. The CDR3 length is 14 residues.

The chain employs TRBV11-2 and TRBJ1-1; D gene unclear. The germline CDR1 and CDR2 sequences are SGHAT and FQNNGV. Trimming took off 4 bases at V and 4 bases at J, with 16 bases between the two ends. The CDR3 totals 15 residues. The CDR3 loop reads CASSSGWDSRTEAFF. CDR3 bases: TGTGCCAGCAGCTCCGGCTGGGATTCACGCACTGAAGCTTTCTTT.

The chain links TRBV7-8 to TRBJ1-2, with 10 positions matching TRBD1. The CDR3 has 17 residues. Germline CDR1 SGHVS, CDR2 FQNEAQ. Germline trimming cut 5 bases from V and 5 bases from J; bases unmatched to any gene: 14. The CDR3 coding sequence is TGTGCCAGCAGCGCCCGCACCGGGACAGGGGAATTATATGGCTACACCTTC. This sequence encodes CASSARTGTGELYGYTF.

V is TRBV30 and J is TRBJ1-1, with D hard to call. The V gene lost 4 bases and the J gene lost 1 base, with 7 bases spanning the gap. The germline CDR1 and CDR2 sequences are GTSNPN and SVGIG (reference sequence). The CDR3 extends over 12 amino acids. CDR3 sequence reads: CAWTAGNTEAFF. DNA for the CDR3: TGTGCCTGGACTGCGGGGAACACTGAAGCTTTCTTT.

The CDR3 here is CSVPSGQIGELFF. Written as DNA, the CDR3 is TGCAGCGTTCCCTCGGGACAGATCGGGGAGCTGTTTTTT. The chain carries TRBV29-1 and TRBJ2-2; TRBD1 aligns across 7 bases. The J segment lost 7 bases and the V segment lost 5 bases, leaving 7 bases of the junction unmatched. Germline V gene sequence: CDR1 SQVTM, CDR2 ANQGSEA. This CDR3 has 13 residues.

This chain joins TRBV29-1 and TRBJ2-7; 7 nucleotides line up with TRBD2. Unmatched junction bases numbered 7, after V lost 6 bases and J lost 2 bases. Germline CDR1 SQVTM, CDR2 ANQGSEA. The CDR3 is 13 residues long. DNA for the CDR3: TGCAGCGTGGGAGGGGACTCGACCTACGAGCAGTACTTC. This gives the protein CSVGGDSTYEQYF.

The chain joins TRBV10-3 to TRBJ2-5; weak D call: TRBD1 (5 bases). This CDR3 is 15 amino acids long. The V gene lost 4 bases and the J gene lost 3 bases, with 15 bases spanning the gap. The germline V gene encodes CDR1 ENHRY and CDR2 SYGVKD. CDR3 coding DNA: TGTGCCATCAGTGCGCTCAATGGCAGGGAAGAGACCCAGTACTTC. Amino acids: CAISALNGREETQYF.

The rearrangement links TRBV7-7 to TRBJ2-7; D gene uncertain. CDR3 length: 15 residues. Germline-derived CDR1 and CDR2 are SSHAT and FNYEAQ (reference sequence). V was cut by 1 base and J by 2 bases, with 12 bases left in between. CDR3 coding DNA: TGTGCCAGCAGCTTAGGCTCGGGCCCTACCTACGAGCAGTACTTC. Protein: CASSLGSGPTYEQYF.

This clone was picked up one time. The chain carries TRBV29-1 and TRBJ1-1; 7 nucleotides match TRBD1. From germline, CDR1 is SQVTM and CDR2 ANQGSEA. V was pared by 4 bases and J by 1 base, with 3 bases of the junction left unmatched. The CDR3 consists of 13 residues. For the CDR3, the DNA is TGCAGCGTTGTGAGGGGGCGGAACACTGAAGCTTTCTTT. Protein product: CSVVRGRNTEAFF.

This chain connects TRBV7-9 to TRBJ2-7, with a possible D match to TRBD2 (5 bases). Germline CDR1 is SEHNR and CDR2 is FQNEAQ (reference sequence). Trimming cost V 3 bases and J 4 bases, with 7 bases left between them. This CDR3 contains 12 residues. The CDR3, as DNA: TGTGCCAGCAGCTTCGCGGGTTACGAGCAGTACTTC. This sequence encodes CASSFAGYEQYF.

The count of this clone is one. This sequence joins TRBV18 and TRBJ2-7; D is ambiguous. V gave up 2 bases and J gave up 4 bases, with 6 bases separating them. The CDR3 spans 12 residues. CDR1 KGHSH and CDR2 LQKENI come from the germline V gene. The CDR3 loop is CASSPTPYEQYF. CDR3 sequence (DNA): TGTGCCAGCTCACCAACCCCGTACGAGCAGTACTTC.

This chain joins TRBV18 and TRBJ2-2, with D perhaps TRBD2 (6 bases). Trimming took 0 bases from V and 3 from J, leaving 8 bases between them. From germline, CDR1 is KGHSH and CDR2 LQKENI. The CDR3 has 15 residues. The CDR3, as DNA: TGTGCCAGCTCACCACCGGGAGGAGACACCGGGGAGCTGTTTTTT. Amino acid sequence: CASSPPGGDTGELFF.

The chain is built from TRBV19 and TRBJ2-7; maybe TRBD1 (5 bases). V was cut by 3 bases and J by 5 bases, with 17 bases left in between. There are 15 residues in the CDR3. The germline V gene encodes CDR1 LNHDA and CDR2 SQIVND (reference sequence). CDR3 nucleotides: TGTGCCAGTAGTATGCCGGCCTCAGGGTTGGACGAGCAGTACTTC. Amino acids: CASSMPASGLDEQYF.

This chain connects TRBV19 to TRBJ2-1; D is undetermined. Deletions cut 4 bases from V and 5 bases from J, with 9 bases between. From germline, CDR1 is LNHDA and CDR2 SQIVND (reference sequence). The CDR3 extends over 13 amino acids. As DNA, the CDR3 is TGTGCCAGTAGTACCTGGAGCCACAATGAGCAGTTCTTC. Translated: CASSTWSHNEQFF.

The chain employs TRBV27 and TRBJ2-5; D possibly corresponds to TRBD1 (6 bases). The CDR3 sequence is 15 residues long. V was trimmed by 3 bases and J by 3 bases, leaving 14 bases between them. Germline V lookup: CDR1 MNHEY, CDR2 SMNVEV (reference sequence). The CDR3 spells CASSFYRVKEETQYF. The CDR3 bases are TGTGCCAGCAGTTTTTACAGGGTGAAAGAAGAGACCCAGTACTTC.

CDR3 sequence reads: CASSQEQATREKLFF. In DNA, the CDR3 is TGTGCCAGCAGCCAAGAACAGGCGACCCGTGAAAAACTGTTTTTT. This sequence joins TRBV14 and TRBJ1-4, with D possibly TRBD1 on 5 matching bases. CDR3 length: 15 residues. Germline CDR1 SGHDN, CDR2 FVKESK. Deletions cut 0 bases from V and 7 bases from J, with 12 bases between.

V and J are TRBV9 and TRBJ1-1, with D possibly matching TRBD1 (5 bases). The CDR3 length is 15 residues. The germline CDR1 and CDR2 sequences are SGDLS and YYNGEE. The germline V and J ends were trimmed by 0 bases and 2 bases, with 11 bases remaining between them. Here the CDR3 reads CASSVVEGLNTEAFF. CDR3 DNA: TGTGCCAGCAGCGTAGTTGAGGGGCTTAACACTGAAGCTTTCTTT.

The rearrangement links TRBV12-5 to TRBJ2-5; 12 bases fit TRBD2. The CDR3 is 15 amino acids. The V and J ends lost 1 base and 7 bases, in that order; junction bases with no gene match: 4. Germline V gene sequence: CDR1 LGHNT, CDR2 FRNRAP. The CDR3 DNA sequence: TGTGCTAGTGGTTTGGGGACTAGCGGGGCGGGGACCCAGTACTTC. This codes for CASGLGTSGAGTQYF.

The V call is TRBV2, the J call TRBJ2-7; D perhaps matches TRBD2 (6 bases). CDR1 and CDR2 (germline): SNHLY, FYNNEI. The CDR3 totals 14 residues. The V end was cut by 4 bases, the J end by 5 bases, with 15 bases between. The CDR3 here is CASSVPGTLHEQYF. The CDR3 nucleotides read TGTGCCAGCAGTGTCCCCGGGACTCTCCACGAGCAGTACTTC.

The rearrangement links TRBV19 to TRBJ2-7, with 8 bases that match TRBD2. The germline V gene has CDR1 LNHDA and CDR2 SQIVND (reference sequence). The CDR3 has 16 amino acids. After removal of 2 bases from V and 9 bases from J, the junction contained 15 bases not matched to a gene. The CDR3 nucleotides read TGTGCCAGTAGTATATCTTTTTGGCAGCGGGAGAGGCGGCAGTACTTC. Residues: CASSISFWQRERRQYF.

The chain combines TRBV6-6 with TRBJ2-1; a possible D gene is TRBD2 (6 bases). Germline V gene lookup returns CDR1 MNHNY and CDR2 SVGAGI (reference sequence). V was shortened by 6 bases and J by 6 bases, with 18 bases between the two germline ends. CDR3 length equals 15 residues. DNA for the CDR3: TGTGCCAGCAGCAGGACTAACCCTTCTTCCAATGAGCAGTTCTTC. As protein: CASSRTNPSSNEQFF.